This entry describes one T cell receptor beta chain. Its antigen is as yet unknown. The data stem from a study of beta chain features in type 1 diabetes. Study-level information: Patient and healthy donor groups were alike in age, gender and cell yields.

Every bit of the isolated RNA underwent reverse transcription, so sequencing read expressed TCRB transcripts. The method was immunoSEQ multiplex PCR; TCRdb's version includes in-frame clones alone and lacks a portion of them. The sample includes hundreds of thousands of clones, around an eighth seen only once; the top ten take roughly 0.04%. Study-wide results and caveats: Individuals with type 1 diabetes displayed fewer insertions and more deletions at VDJ junctions. People with Type 1 diabetes carried modestly yet significantly shorter TCRB CDR3s in all four CD4+ subsets.

A single heparinised draw of roughly 110 mL on average was taken per donor. The purity of all sorted populations exceeded 95%. The ends were cut back, 2 bases at V and 4 bases at J, with 10 bases in the middle. The CDR3 has 14 amino acids. Germline loops: CDR1 MNHEY, CDR2 SMNVEV (reference sequence). The J gene is TRBJ2-3, the V gene TRBV27; D is perhaps TRBD1 or TRBD2 (6 bases each). Sequencing used naive CD4+ T cells from blood. The clonotype originates from a man between 18 and 29 years old with type 1 diabetes. In DNA, the CDR3 is TGTGCCAGCAGTTTAGAGGGGGGTCCAGATACGCAGTATTTT. Its translation: CASSLEGGPDTQYF.